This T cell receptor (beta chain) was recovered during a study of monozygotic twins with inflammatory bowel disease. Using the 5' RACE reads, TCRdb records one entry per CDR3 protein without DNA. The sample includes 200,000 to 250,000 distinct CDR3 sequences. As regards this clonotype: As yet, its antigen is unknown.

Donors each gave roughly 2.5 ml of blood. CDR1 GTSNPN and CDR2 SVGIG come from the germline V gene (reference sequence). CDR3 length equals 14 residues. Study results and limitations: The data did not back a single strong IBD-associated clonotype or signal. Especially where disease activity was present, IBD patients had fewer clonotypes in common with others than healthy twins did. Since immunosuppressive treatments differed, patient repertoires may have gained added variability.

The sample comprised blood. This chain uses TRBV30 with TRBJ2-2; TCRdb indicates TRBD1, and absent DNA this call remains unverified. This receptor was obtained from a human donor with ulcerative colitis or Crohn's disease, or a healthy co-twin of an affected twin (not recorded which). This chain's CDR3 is CAWSGFWGTGELFF.